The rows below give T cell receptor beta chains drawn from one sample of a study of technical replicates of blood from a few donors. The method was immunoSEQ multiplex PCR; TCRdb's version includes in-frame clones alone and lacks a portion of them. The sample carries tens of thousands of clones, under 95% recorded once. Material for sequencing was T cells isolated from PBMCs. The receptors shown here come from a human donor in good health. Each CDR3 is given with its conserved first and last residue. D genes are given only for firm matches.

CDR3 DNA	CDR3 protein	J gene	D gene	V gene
TGCGCCAGCAGCCAAGACGGGGGGGGTCTCAGAAATAGCCCCTATGGCTACACCTTC	CASSQDGGGLRNSPYGYTF	TRBJ1-2	.	TRBV4-1
TGCGCCAGCAGCTTGGGGACTCTTGCAACTAATGAAAAACTGTTTTTT	CASSLGTLATNEKLFF	TRBJ1-4	.	TRBV5-1
TGTGCCAGTAGTAGGGACAACACAGATACGCAGTATTTT	CASSRDNTDTQYF	TRBJ2-3	.	TRBV19
TGTGCCAGCAGCCAAGGGACTAGCCGGGAGACCCAGTACTTC	CASSQGTSRETQYF	TRBJ2-5	TRBD2	TRBV25-1
TGTGCCAGTAGTATAAAAACAGGGCCCCAGCCCCAGCATTTT	CASSIKTGPQPQHF	TRBJ1-5	.	TRBV19
TGTGCCAGCGGGACTGTAAATTACGAGCAGTACTTC	CASGTVNYEQYF	TRBJ2-7	.	TRBV6-1
TGTGCCAGCAGCTTGGGCCCCAGGGGAAGGTATGGCTACACCTTC	CASSLGPRGRYGYTF	TRBJ1-2	.	TRBV7-9
TGTGCCAGCAGCCGGGGGACAGGTCCTCTCTTCAACACTGAAGCTTTCTTT	CASSRGTGPLFNTEAFF	TRBJ1-1	TRBD1	TRBV14
TGTGCCAGCAGTCATCCGGGACAGGCCACAGATACGCAGTATTTT	CASSHPGQATDTQYF	TRBJ2-3	TRBD1	TRBV27
TGTGCCATCAGTGATCCAGCGGGAGGAATAGATACGCAGTATTTT	CAISDPAGGIDTQYF	TRBJ2-3	TRBD2	TRBV10-3
TGCGCCAGCAGCTCTCAGGGCATTCCCTACGAGCAGTACTTC	CASSSQGIPYEQYF	TRBJ2-7	.	TRBV5-1
TGTGCCATCAGTCGACAGGGAGTCGACACTGAAGCTTTCTTT	CAISRQGVDTEAFF	TRBJ1-1	TRBD1	TRBV10-3
TGTGCCAGCAGTCCTACAGGGTCCCCCACCTACGAGCAGTACTTC	CASSPTGSPTYEQYF	TRBJ2-7	.	TRBV28
TGCAGCGCAAACGTCTATAGCTCCTACAATGAGCAGTTCTTC	CSANVYSSYNEQFF	TRBJ2-1	.	TRBV29-1